These 11 T cell receptor beta chains share one sample of origin, sequenced in a study of T cells in tumors after PD-1 blockade. Method: immunoSEQ multiplex PCR; TCRdb's copy keeps in-frame clones and lacks some. The profile shows 4,000 to 5,000 clones, around 70% of them singletons. The sample in question was tumor tissue, obtained before anti-PD-1 treatment. The receptor source for this set is a human donor with basal cell carcinoma.

V and J are TRBV7-8 and TRBJ2-7; 10 nucleotides agree with TRBD1. The CDR3 runs to 14 residues. Unmatched junction bases numbered 5, after V lost 5 bases and J lost 4 bases. CDR1 and CDR2 from the germline V gene are SGHVS and FQNEAQ. CDR3 in amino acids: CASSLQGQGYEQYF. The DNA of the CDR3 is TGTGCCAGCAGCCTACAGGGACAGGGGTACGAGCAGTACTTC.

The V and J genes are TRBV2 and TRBJ1-2, with a weak D call TRBD1 (5 bases). Germline CDR1 and CDR2: SNHLY and FYNNEI. The length of the CDR3 is 13 residues. Trimming left V 6 bases short and J 5 bases short, with 13 bases between. The CDR3 DNA reads TGTGCCAGCAGCGGGGAGGGGAGATATGGCTACACCTTC. This codes for CASSGEGRYGYTF. Looking up the rest from reference TRBV2 and TRBJ1-2 gives the full variable domain: EPEVTQTPSHQVTQMGQEVILRCVPISNHLYFYWYRQILGQKVEFLVSFYNNEISEKSEIFDDQFSVERPDGSNFTLKIRSTKLEDSAMYFCASSGEGRYGYTFGSGTRLTVV.

Sample share makes this clone large. The chain joins TRBV7-6 to TRBJ1-3; D not resolved. CDR3 length: 11 amino acids. The germline CDR1 and CDR2 sequences are SGHVS and FNYEAQ. Trimming cost V 8 bases and J 3 bases, with 5 bases left between them. CDR3 sequence: CASGDGNTIYF. DNA for the CDR3: TGTGCCAGCGGCGATGGAAACACCATATATTTT.

The chain carries TRBV11-1 and TRBJ2-2; 10 bases fit TRBD1. This CDR3 spans 16 amino acids. Germline V lookup: CDR1 SGHAT, CDR2 FQDESV (reference sequence). V lost 5 bases to trimming and J lost 5 bases; unmatched junction nucleotides: 8. CDR3 coding DNA: TGTGCCAGCAGCCCACTGGGACAGGGGAAGACCGGGGAGCTGTTTTTT. Translated, it gives CASSPLGQGKTGELFF.

This chain joins TRBV3-1 (or the pseudogene TRBV3-2) and TRBJ1-2; D call uncertain. CDR1 and CDR2 (germline): LGHDT, YNNKEL (reference sequence). The V end was cut by 0 bases, the J end by 1 base, with 12 bases between. This CDR3 region has 16 residues. Here the CDR3 DNA reads TGTGCCAGCAGCCAAGAGTTGGCAGGCTTTAACTATGGCTACACCTTC. Translating gives CASSQELAGFNYGYTF.

The V call is TRBV6-5, the J call TRBJ1-2; maybe TRBD1 (5 bases). The CDR3 runs to 10 residues. CDR1 MNHEY and CDR2 SVGAGI come from the germline V gene. The ends were cut back, 6 bases at V and 8 bases at J, with 7 bases in the middle. CDR3 nucleotides: TGTGCCAGCAGACAGGACGGCTACACCTTC. Its translation is CASRQDGYTF.

V gene TRBV9 combines with J gene TRBJ2-5; no firm D call. CDR1 is SGDLS, CDR2 YYNGEE, per germline. CDR3 size: 13 residues. The ends were cut back, 4 bases at V and 5 bases at J, with 12 bases in the middle. CDR3 DNA sequence: TGTGCCAGCAGCACAAGTATTGGGGAGACCCAGTACTTC. Protein product: CASSTSIGETQYF. Together with reference TRBV9 and TRBJ2-5, the CDR3 gives the full variable domain: DSGVTQTPKHLITATGQRVTLRCSPRSGDLSVYWYQQSLDQGLQFLIQYYNGEERAKGNILERFSAQQFPDLHSELNLSSLELGDSALYFCASSTSIGETQYFGPGTRLLVL.

The gene calls are TRBV24-1 and TRBJ2-1; no firm D call. CDR1 KGHDR and CDR2 SFDVKD come from the germline V gene. The ends were cut back, 5 bases at V and 1 base at J, with 11 bases in the middle. CDR3 length: 15 amino acids. As DNA, the CDR3 is TGTGCCACCAGTGGAAGTGACTCATCCTACAATGAGCAGTTCTTC. Translating gives CATSGSDSSYNEQFF.

A few counts support this clone. The chain employs TRBV5-4 and TRBJ2-3; 7 bases are a match to TRBD2. CDR3 size: 12 residues. Germline V CDR1 and CDR2: SGHNT, YYREEE (reference sequence). V shed 1 base, J shed 8 bases, and the junction held 1 base outside the gene matches. The CDR3 nucleotides are TGTGCCAGCAGCTTGCCGGGGGGTACGCAGTATTTT. This codes for CASSLPGGTQYF.

V gene TRBV30 combines with J gene TRBJ1-2, with a weak D call TRBD1 (6 bases). V was trimmed by 2 bases and J by 0 bases, leaving 13 bases between them. Germline V lookup: CDR1 GTSNPN, CDR2 SVGIG (reference sequence). The CDR3 covers 15 residues. CDR3 DNA sequence: TGTGCCTGGAGTCGGGACATAGGGCCTAACTATGGCTACACCTTC. Amino acid sequence: CAWSRDIGPNYGYTF.

As DNA, the CDR3 is TGTGCCACAGGGGGAGGACGCAGAAATGAAAAACTGTTTTTT. It encodes CATGGGRRNEKLFF. The V and J genes are TRBV28 and TRBJ1-4, with TRBD1 identical over 7 bases. This CDR3 is built from 14 residues. Losses at the gene ends were 10 bases for V and 5 bases for J; bases not matched to a gene: 10. Per the germline V gene, CDR1 is MDHEN and CDR2 is SYDVKM.